In this sample, the clone carrying this T cell receptor (beta chain) turned up a few times. Its target is not known. Authors of the study amplified TCR beta CDR3 regions from RNA transcripts. The study used the HTBI primer set for a first-round RT-PCR of the TCR CDR3. One entry per CDR3 protein results from TCRdb running MiXCR on the multiplex PCR reads. Altogether under 550,000 distinct CDR3 sequences are present, approximately 13% being singletons, with the ten largest covering 5% to 6%. The source of the sample is a study of T cells in Graves' hyperthyroidism and ophthalmopathy. Thyroid ultrasound and orbital computed tomography, with clinical symptoms and serum thyroxine and TRAb, informed diagnoses. Notes on the study in general: Also found in blood were most expanded thyroid clonotypes above 0.001.

The CDR3 runs to 17 residues. Trimming at V came to 4 bases and at J to 7 bases, leaving 14 bases not matched to a gene. Per germline, CDR1 SGHDN and CDR2 FVKESK. Material: blood. V is TRBV14 and J is TRBJ2-1; 9 nucleotides match TRBD2. This clonotype was sampled from a woman aged 18-29 years with Graves' hyperthyroidism. CDR3 region: CASSRYFGAGGVNEQFF. The CDR3 nucleotides are TGTGCCAGCAGCCGATACTTCGGAGCGGGAGGTGTAAATGAGCAGTTCTTC. The full variable domain, in which reference TRBV14 and TRBJ2-1 provide the parts outside the CDR3, is EAGVTQFPSHSVIEKGQTVTLRCDPISGHDNLYWYRRVMGKEIKFLLHFVKESKQDESGMPNNRFLAERTGGTYSTLKVQPAELEDSGVYFCASSRYFGAGGVNEQFFGPGTRLTVL.